Below are 4 T cell receptor beta chains sequenced from a single sample in a study of shared clonotypes between healthy human individuals (dated by TCRdb to the early 2020s). Library generation was performed with the immunoSEQ multiplex PCR assay. TCRdb carries this immuneACCESS record with in-frame sequences only. Its versions omit some clonotypes, under half of them owing to an unresolved V gene in the studies checked, with the rest unexplained. The sample table records over 400,000 clones; about 96% of these occur just once. Of the sample, 0.064% is held by the ten largest clones. The sequenced material came from naive CD4+ T cells sorted from blood. The intended sense of this specimen's cell subset or site label: CD45RA+ positively selected. These receptors all stem from a woman in her twenties or thirties in good health.

The V and J genes are TRBV27 and TRBJ1-5, with 7 bases matching TRBD1. The V gene end was trimmed by 4 bases and the J gene end by 1 base; junction bases not matched to a gene: 4. Germline-derived CDR1 and CDR2 are MNHEY and SMNVEV (reference sequence). There are 15 residues in the CDR3. The DNA of the CDR3 is TGTGCCAGCAGTTGGACAGGTAGGAGCAATCAGCCCCAGCATTTT. Residues: CASSWTGRSNQPQHF.

The V gene is TRBV28, the J gene TRBJ1-4; 9 bases agree with TRBD1. CDR1 and CDR2 from the germline V gene are MDHEN and SYDVKM. The length of the CDR3 is 14 residues. V was pared by 2 bases and J by 7 bases, with 2 bases of the junction left unmatched. In nucleotides, the CDR3 is TGTGCCAGCAGTTTAGCGGGACAGGGTGAAAAACTGTTTTTT. The encoded protein is CASSLAGQGEKLFF.

V usage is TRBV6-6 and J usage is TRBJ2-2; 9 nucleotides match TRBD1. Germline V gene sequence: CDR1 MNHNY, CDR2 SVGAGI (reference sequence). Trimming took 6 bases from V and 2 from J; bases not matched to a gene: 4. CDR3 length: 15 residues. CDR3 sequence: CASSGTGKNTGELFF. The CDR3 DNA is TGTGCCAGCAGCGGGACAGGGAAAAACACCGGGGAGCTGTTTTTT.

The V call is TRBV27, the J call TRBJ2-1; D remains ambiguous. Trimming removed 1 base at V and 0 bases at J, with 10 bases between. The CDR3 has 16 amino acids. Per the germline V gene, CDR1 is MNHEY and CDR2 is SMNVEV (reference sequence). CDR3 amino acids: CASSLLARASYNEQFF. The CDR3 DNA is TGTGCCAGCAGTTTATTAGCTAGGGCCTCCTACAATGAGCAGTTCTTC.